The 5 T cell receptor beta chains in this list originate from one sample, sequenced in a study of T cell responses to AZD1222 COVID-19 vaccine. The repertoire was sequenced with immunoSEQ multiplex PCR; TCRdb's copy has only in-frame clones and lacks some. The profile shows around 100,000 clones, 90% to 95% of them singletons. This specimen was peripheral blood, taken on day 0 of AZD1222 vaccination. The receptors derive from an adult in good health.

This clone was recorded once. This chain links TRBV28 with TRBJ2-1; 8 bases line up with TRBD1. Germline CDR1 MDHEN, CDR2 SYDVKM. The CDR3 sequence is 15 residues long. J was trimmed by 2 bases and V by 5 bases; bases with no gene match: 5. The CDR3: CASSQTGGAYNEQFF. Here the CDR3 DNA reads TGTGCCAGCAGTCAAACAGGGGGAGCCTACAATGAGCAGTTCTTC.

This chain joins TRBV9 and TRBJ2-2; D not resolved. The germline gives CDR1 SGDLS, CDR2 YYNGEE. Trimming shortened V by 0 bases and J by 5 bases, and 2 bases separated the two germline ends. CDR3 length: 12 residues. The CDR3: CASSVGTGELFF. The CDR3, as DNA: TGTGCCAGCAGCGTAGGAACCGGGGAGCTGTTTTTT.

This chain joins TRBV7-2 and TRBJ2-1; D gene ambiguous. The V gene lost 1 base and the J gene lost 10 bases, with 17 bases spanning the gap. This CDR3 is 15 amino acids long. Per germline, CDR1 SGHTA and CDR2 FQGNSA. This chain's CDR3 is CASSLEGGMLREQFF. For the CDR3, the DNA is TGTGCCAGCAGCTTAGAAGGCGGCATGCTACGGGAGCAGTTCTTC.

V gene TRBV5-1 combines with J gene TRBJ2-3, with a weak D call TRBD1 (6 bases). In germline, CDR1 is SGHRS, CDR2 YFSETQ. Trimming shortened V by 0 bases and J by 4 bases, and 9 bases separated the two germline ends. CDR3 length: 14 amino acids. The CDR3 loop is CASSLGQESDTQYF. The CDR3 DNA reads TGCGCCAGCAGCTTGGGACAGGAGTCAGATACGCAGTATTTT. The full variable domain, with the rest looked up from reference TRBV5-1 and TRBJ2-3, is KAGVTQTPRYLIKTRGQQVTLSCSPISGHRSVSWYQQTPGQGLQFLFEYFSETQRNKGNFPGRFSGRQFSNSRSEMNVSTLELGDSALYLCASSLGQESDTQYFGPGTRLTVL.

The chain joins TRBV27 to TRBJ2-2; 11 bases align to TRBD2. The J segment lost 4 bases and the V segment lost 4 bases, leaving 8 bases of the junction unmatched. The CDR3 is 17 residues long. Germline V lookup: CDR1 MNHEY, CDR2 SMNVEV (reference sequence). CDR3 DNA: TGTGCCAGCAGTTACCCAGTAGCGGGAGGGTTCACCGGGGAGCTGTTTTTT. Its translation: CASSYPVAGGFTGELFF.